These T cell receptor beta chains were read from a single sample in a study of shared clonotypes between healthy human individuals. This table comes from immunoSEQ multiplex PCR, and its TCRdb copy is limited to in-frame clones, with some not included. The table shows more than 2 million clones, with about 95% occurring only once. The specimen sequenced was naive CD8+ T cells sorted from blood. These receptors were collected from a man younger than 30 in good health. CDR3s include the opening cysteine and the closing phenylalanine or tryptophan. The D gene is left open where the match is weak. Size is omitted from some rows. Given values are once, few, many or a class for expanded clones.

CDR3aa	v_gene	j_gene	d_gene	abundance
CASSHRDSQDEQFF	TRBV27	TRBJ2-1	NA	NA
CASSFSSLSYEQYF	TRBV5-6	TRBJ2-7	NA	NA
CSVERAGTATYEQYF	TRBV29-1	TRBJ2-7	TRBD1	NA
CASSSQGLAGGGDTQYF	TRBV13	TRBJ2-3	TRBD2	NA
CASSPSGGWGQETQYF	TRBV13	TRBJ2-5	NA	NA
CASSLFYVDSSDTQYF	TRBV5-4	TRBJ2-3	NA	once
CASSLIGSGYTF	TRBV5-6	TRBJ1-2	NA	NA
CAISDRLAGTYEQYF	TRBV10-3	TRBJ2-7	TRBD2	once
CASSLDPTSGGRLETQYF	TRBV19	TRBJ2-5	TRBD2	once
CASSQDRQSQPQHF	TRBV4-1	TRBJ1-5	NA	NA
CAWSYPGLAEQETQYF	TRBV30	TRBJ2-5	TRBD2	NA
CASSEGAGETYEQYF	TRBV9	TRBJ2-7	TRBD2	NA
CASSVRAPGYEQYF	TRBV5-6	TRBJ2-7	NA	NA
CASSQGDSDYEQYF	TRBV4-1	TRBJ2-7	NA	NA
CASSYSPGEPTYEQYF	TRBV6-5	TRBJ2-7	NA	NA
CASSQNGGGNQPQHF	TRBV4-1	TRBJ1-5	NA	NA
CASSRLTGAYNEQFF	TRBV4-3	TRBJ2-1	NA	NA
CASNFPWVF	TRBV6-6	TRBJ1-2	NA	NA
CASSEANRDEKLFF	TRBV2	TRBJ1-4	NA	NA
CASSQGWASPDTQYF	TRBV4-1	TRBJ2-3	NA	NA
CASSIEASTAPYEQYF	TRBV7-8	TRBJ2-7	NA	NA
CASSFHPDRGEDEAFF	TRBV7-9	TRBJ1-1	TRBD1	NA
CASSQDSTGAAYEQYF	TRBV4-2	TRBJ2-7	NA	NA
CASMVSGSSYNEQFF	TRBV2	TRBJ2-1	TRBD2	NA
CASTKSAGAEQYF	TRBV2	TRBJ2-7	TRBD2	NA
CASSPSGGNYEQYF	TRBV11-1	TRBJ2-7	TRBD2	NA
CASSPRTGVDQPQHF	TRBV27	TRBJ1-5	TRBD1	NA
CASSQEQDFLYGYTF	TRBV4-3	TRBJ1-2	NA	NA
CASSLRTANYGYTF	TRBV14	TRBJ1-2	NA	NA
CASSQEPLAVTLETQYF	TRBV4-1	TRBJ2-5	TRBD2	NA
CASSPGPPHNSPLHF	TRBV21-1	TRBJ1-6	NA	NA
CATGPGLAARETQYF	TRBV10-3	TRBJ2-5	TRBD2	NA
CASSESVGYYGYTF	TRBV2	TRBJ1-2	NA	NA
CASSFYGGEQYF	TRBV5-6	TRBJ2-7	TRBD2	NA
CASSLGGGDGIQYF	TRBV5-6	TRBJ2-4	NA	NA
CASSLGGSQETQYF	TRBV11-2	TRBJ2-5	NA	NA
CASSLPSVGIMREQFF	TRBV4-1	TRBJ2-1	NA	NA
CASSFALSTDTQYF	TRBV27	TRBJ2-3	NA	NA
CASRLKGSSYEQYF	TRBV6-5	TRBJ2-7	NA	NA
CASSPPRGSWEQYF	TRBV28	TRBJ2-7	NA	NA
CASSPTGRIPSPDTQYF	TRBV7-9	TRBJ2-3	NA	once
CASSESDSTYGHTF	TRBV2	TRBJ1-2	NA	NA
CASSYGLAAGEQYF	TRBV6-5	TRBJ2-7	TRBD2	once
CASSLGQASYEQYF	TRBV5-6	TRBJ2-7	NA	NA
CASSQSAGGFNQPQHF	TRBV16	TRBJ1-5	TRBD1	NA
CASSEAPGQGSSYNEQFF	TRBV2	TRBJ2-1	TRBD1	NA
CASSEATLQGAPYEQYF	TRBV2	TRBJ2-7	TRBD1	once
CASSLAQGRGETQYF	TRBV13	TRBJ2-5	TRBD1	NA
CASSRGEYGYSYEQYF	TRBV4-1	TRBJ2-7	NA	NA
CAWRRMDGAFF	TRBV30	TRBJ1-1	NA	NA
CASSELTGLAGELFF	TRBV6-1	TRBJ2-2	TRBD1	NA